Below, one T cell receptor (beta chain) is given with its context. The antigen is not known. The data originate from a study of T cell responses to AZD1222 COVID-19 vaccine. Profiling relied on immunoSEQ multiplex PCR, and the TCRdb table lists in-frame clones only, not all of them. Of about 120,000 clones listed, 89% are singletons. Study-wide findings and caveats: Only a handful of AZD1222 recipients, more than five in all, had baseline seropositivity.

Per germline, CDR1 SGDLS and CDR2 YYNGEE. Trimming took 0 bases from V and 9 from J; bases not matched to a gene: 14. The CDR3 covers 17 residues. The chain has TRBV9 and TRBJ2-2; 7 bases match TRBD2. This clonotype originated in an adult in good health. The sequencing used peripheral blood, collected on day 0 of AZD1222 vaccination. The CDR3 sequence is CASSVAPSEGTTRELFF. The CDR3 bases are TGTGCCAGCAGCGTAGCTCCGAGTGAAGGGACTACTCGGGAGCTGTTTTTT.